These 27 T cell receptor beta chains came from one sample sequenced in a study of blood T cells in healthy people across ages. Then a second PCR, running roughly 6 to 12 cycles, was carried out with a sample-barcoded 5' primer and a J-beta primer mix. TCRdb analysed the 5' RACE reads with MiXCR anew, one entry per CDR3 protein. The sample carries roughly 1.6 million distinct CDR3 sequences, about 35% recorded once. Sequencing used blood. The receptors were sampled from a woman under 40 in good health.

In its sample, this clonotype was seen a few times. This rearrangement joins TRBV3-1 to TRBJ2-5; 9 bases agree with TRBD2. CDR1 and CDR2 from the germline V gene are LGHDT and YNNKEL (reference sequence). This CDR3 is built from 15 residues. V was pared by 4 bases and J by 4 bases, with 7 bases of the junction left unmatched. The CDR3 protein is CASSRVSGGRETQYF. The CDR3 bases are TGTGCCAGCAGCCGGGTGAGCGGGGGGAGAGAGACCCAGTACTTC.

This clonotype was seen just once. Germline is not matched at one junction end, which may reflect a read error. This chain connects TRBV7-3 to TRBJ2-1, with 7 bases aligning to TRBD1. CDR1 and CDR2 (germline): SGHTA, FQGTGA. CDR3 size: 13 residues. The CDR3 loop is CASSMGTDNEQLF. The CDR3 DNA reads as TGTGCCAGCAGCATGGGGACAGACAATGAGCAGTTATTC.

This clonotype was found many times. The rearrangement uses TRBV7-9 and TRBJ1-5; 10 nucleotides line up with TRBD1. Germline V lookup: CDR1 SEHNR, CDR2 FQNEAQ (reference sequence). The CDR3 sequence is 15 residues long. Losses at the gene ends were 5 bases for V and 5 bases for J; bases not matched to a gene: 6. The CDR3 spells CASSSAGTGDQPQHF. The DNA of the CDR3 is TGTGCCAGCAGCAGCGCCGGGACAGGGGATCAGCCCCAGCATTTT.

This chain uses TRBV20-1 with TRBJ2-7; TRBD2 agrees at 9 bases. Germline assignment: CDR1 DFQATT and CDR2 SNEGSKA (reference sequence). The J segment lost 6 bases and the V segment lost 6 bases, leaving 21 bases of the junction unmatched. The CDR3 contains 17 residues. CDR3 amino acids: CSAPIDGRAGGVGEQYF. The CDR3 DNA sequence: TGCAGTGCCCCTATAGACGGCCGAGCGGGAGGAGTTGGCGAGCAGTACTTC.

In this sample, this clonotype turned up many times. The chain links TRBV4-2 to TRBJ2-6; the D gene is possibly TRBD2 (6 bases). The CDR3 is made up of 19 amino acids. From germline, CDR1 is LGHNA and CDR2 YNFKEQ. The ends were cut back, 0 bases at V and 0 bases at J, with 15 bases in the middle. CDR3 region: CASSQDQAGPSSGANVLTF. In DNA form, the CDR3 reads TGTGCCAGCAGCCAAGATCAAGCGGGCCCAAGCTCTGGGGCCAACGTCCTGACTTTC.

The CDR3 reads CAIRDANTGELFF. In nucleotides, the CDR3 is TGTGCCATCAGGGACGCGAACACCGGGGAGCTGTTTTTT. The V gene is TRBV10-3, the J gene TRBJ2-2; the D is unclear. The CDR3 consists of 13 residues. V was trimmed by 6 bases and J by 0 bases, leaving 5 bases between them. Germline V gene lookup returns CDR1 ENHRY and CDR2 SYGVKD.

This clonotype was detected only a few times. The CDR3 DNA reads as TGTGCCTGGAGTGGGACAGGGAACATTCAGTACTTC. This sequence encodes CAWSGTGNIQYF. The chain combines TRBV30 with TRBJ2-4; 8 positions agree with TRBD1. The germline gives CDR1 GTSNPN, CDR2 SVGIG (reference sequence). The V segment lost 1 base and the J segment 7 bases; nucleotides outside the gene matches: 0. The CDR3 sequence is 12 residues long.

In this sample, this clonotype turned up a few times. The chain is built from TRBV6-6 and TRBJ2-3, with D unresolved. The germline V and J ends were trimmed by 2 bases and 5 bases, with 8 bases remaining between them. The CDR3 contains 13 residues. In germline, CDR1 is MNHNY, CDR2 SVGAGI (reference sequence). The CDR3 coding sequence is TGTGCCAGCAGTTACGGCGGCATAGATACGCAGTATTTT. Translation: CASSYGGIDTQYF.

The CDR3 DNA reads TGTGCCACCAGTGTAGCGGGGGGTAATGAGCAGTTCTTC. Its translation is CATSVAGGNEQFF. This chain links TRBV24-1 with TRBJ2-1, with TRBD2 matching 10 bases. The CDR3 runs 13 residues. Trimming cost V 5 bases and J 7 bases; bases outside gene matches: 1. Germline V gene lookup returns CDR1 KGHDR and CDR2 SFDVKD.

The V gene is TRBV20-1, the J gene TRBJ1-6, with D perhaps matching TRBD1 (6 bases). Germline loops: CDR1 DFQATT, CDR2 SNEGSKA (reference sequence). This CDR3 is 13 amino acids long. V gave up 6 bases and J gave up 7 bases, with 13 bases separating them. CDR3 loop: CSATDSSNSPLHF. The CDR3 DNA is TGCAGTGCAACGGACAGCAGCAATTCACCCCTCCACTTT.

V usage is TRBV21-1 and J usage is TRBJ1-2. TRBV21-1 is an annotated pseudogene. The CDR3 is 16 residues long. Here the CDR3 reads CASSKKRTWPNYGYTF. In nucleotides, the CDR3 is TGTGCCAGCAGCAAAAAGAGAACCTGGCCGAACTATGGCTACACCTTC.

For this clonotype: An end of the junction does not agree with germline; a read error may underlie this. For the CDR3, the DNA is TGTGCCAGCAGCGAGCGGGTCTTAGGGGCCAACGTCCCGACTTTC. Translating gives CASSERVLGANVPTF. This chain uses TRBV9 with TRBJ2-6; perhaps TRBD2 as D (6 bases). CDR3 size: 15 residues. Germline V gene data show CDR1 as SGDLS and CDR2 as YYNGEE. Complete variable domain (other parts from reference TRBV9 and TRBJ2-6): DSGVTQTPKHLITATGQRVTLRCSPRSGDLSVYWYQQSLDQGLQFLIQYYNGEERAKGNILERFSAQQFPDLHSELNLSSLELGDSALYFCASSERVLGANVPTFGAGSRLTVL.

This rearrangement joins TRBV18 to TRBJ2-5, with 7 bases that match TRBD1. The J call may be incorrect, as the DNA end agrees better with TRBJ2-7. In germline, CDR1 is KGHSH, CDR2 LQKENI. The CDR3 loop spans 14 amino acids. CDR3 amino acids: CASSRGQDPFEQYF. CDR3 nucleotides: TGTGCCAGCTCACGCGGACAGGACCCCTTCGAGCAGTACTTC.

Details on this clonotype: A clone one base away is much larger, so this may be a read error. The genes are TRBV29-1 and TRBJ1-2, with no clear D. V was pared by 1 base and J by 2 bases, with 11 bases between. This CDR3 has 14 residues. Per the germline V gene, CDR1 is SQVTM and CDR2 is ANQGSEA. In DNA, the CDR3 is TGCAGCGTTGAAGGGAGTAGAACCAACTATGGCTACACCTTC. This encodes CSVEGSRTNYGYTF.

This clonotype was observed many times. V gene TRBV7-9 combines with J gene TRBJ1-1; a weak D match, TRBD1 (5 bases). The CDR3 extends over 13 amino acids. The V gene's germline CDR1 is SEHNR and CDR2 FQNEAQ (reference sequence). The germline V and J ends were trimmed by 3 bases and 4 bases, with 9 bases remaining between them. The CDR3 DNA follows: TGTGCCAGCAGCTTGGGGGGTGTCACTGAAGCTTTCTTT. This encodes CASSLGGVTEAFF.

In the case of this clonotype: The junction differs from germline at one of its ends, possibly a read error. The gene calls are TRBV5-1 and TRBJ2-5; TRBD1 aligns across 8 bases. There are 14 residues in the CDR3. Germline lookup yields CDR1 SGHRS and CDR2 YFSETQ. CDR3 protein: CAGSRQGYQETQYF. CDR3 sequence (DNA): TGCGCCGGCAGCAGACAGGGGTACCAAGAGACCCAGTACTTC.

This clonotype was seen a few times. The genes are TRBV12-5 and TRBJ2-1; 11 bases match TRBD2. Germline values: CDR1 LGHNT, CDR2 FRNRAP. V lost 0 bases and J lost 5; bases outside the gene matches: 6. CDR3 size: 17 residues. The chain's CDR3 is CASGLVYSGLADNEQFF. In nucleotides, the CDR3 is TGTGCTAGTGGTTTGGTATATTCGGGACTAGCGGACAATGAGCAGTTCTTC.

This clonotype was observed a handful of times. V usage is TRBV6-4 and J usage is TRBJ1-2, with TRBD1 as a possible D gene (5 bases). This CDR3 has 14 amino acids. Trimming shortened V by 0 bases and J by 7 bases, and 12 bases separated the two germline ends. Germline V gene lookup returns CDR1 MRHNA and CDR2 SNTAGT. CDR3 nucleotides: TGTGCCAGCAGTGACTCTCAGGGTCTAAGTGGCTACACCTTC. Translation: CASSDSQGLSGYTF.

In its sample, this clonotype was seen a few times. CDR3 coding DNA: TGTGCCAGCAGCTTGTTGCGGACAGCAACCTACGAGCAGTACTTC. Residues: CASSLLRTATYEQYF. The chain recombines TRBV5-6 with TRBJ2-7, with D perhaps TRBD1 (6 bases). Germline CDR1 is SGHDT and CDR2 is YYEEEE. V dropped 1 base and J dropped 2 bases, with 13 bases sitting between them. This CDR3 has 15 amino acids.

This clonotype was detected many times. This chain links TRBV3-1 with TRBJ1-2; D is ambiguous. The CDR3 covers 11 residues. Trimming left V 5 bases short and J 8 bases short, with 9 bases between. CDR1 is LGHDT, CDR2 YNNKEL, per germline (reference sequence). The CDR3 DNA reads as TGTGCCAGCAGCTCCCCCGGCGGCTACACCTTC. Translating it yields CASSSPGGYTF.

This chain connects TRBV5-6 to TRBJ1-2, with 7 bases identical to TRBD1. The CDR3 runs 12 residues. The V gene's germline CDR1 is SGHDT and CDR2 YYEEEE. With 4 bases clipped from V and 10 bases from J, the junction kept 7 bases outside the gene matches. The CDR3 region has the DNA TGTGCCAGCAGCATTGGGACAGCGGACTACACCTTC. This codes for CASSIGTADYTF.

This clonotype was detected only a few times. The rearrangement links TRBV20-1 to TRBJ1-1; D is unresolved. V was shortened by 1 base and J by 5 bases, with 5 bases between the two germline ends. This CDR3 comprises 11 residues. CDR1 is DFQATT, CDR2 SNEGSKA, per germline (reference sequence). The chain's CDR3 is CSARAETEAFF. CDR3 DNA sequence: TGCAGTGCTAGAGCAGAGACTGAAGCTTTCTTT.

This chain joins TRBV5-1 and TRBJ2-5, with TRBD2 as a possible D gene (6 bases). This CDR3 has 15 residues. V was clipped by 1 base and J by 5 bases, with 15 bases between them. Germline CDR1 is SGHRS and CDR2 is YFSETQ. The CDR3, as DNA: TGCGCCAGCAGCTTGAATCCGGGGAGCGGGGAGACCCAGTACTTC. This sequence encodes CASSLNPGSGETQYF.

The chain carries TRBV6-1 and TRBJ2-3; 10 positions match TRBD2. CDR1 MNHNS and CDR2 SASEGT come from the germline V gene. The V and J ends lost 6 bases and 3 bases, in that order; junction bases with no gene match: 6. The CDR3 runs 15 residues. In DNA form, the CDR3 reads TGTGCCAGCAGGCTAACTAGCGGGGCTACAGATACGCAGTATTTT. Amino acids: CASRLTSGATDTQYF.

This clonotype was picked up a small number of times. The chain is built from TRBV5-1 and TRBJ2-2, with 10 positions matching TRBD2. CDR3 length: 17 amino acids. J lost 6 bases, V lost 1 base, and 9 bases had no gene match. The germline V gene has CDR1 SGHRS and CDR2 YFSETQ. The CDR3: CASSLFWLAGDAGELFF. The CDR3 DNA sequence: TGCGCCAGCAGCTTGTTCTGGCTAGCGGGGGACGCCGGGGAGCTGTTTTTT.

The chain employs TRBV18 and TRBJ2-1; D gene ambiguous. CDR1 is KGHSH, CDR2 LQKENI, per germline. This CDR3 has 15 amino acids. With 2 bases removed from V and 1 base from J, the gap between germline ends came to 9 bases. The CDR3 protein is CASSPALASYNEQFF. As DNA, the CDR3 is TGTGCCAGCTCACCAGCCTTAGCTTCCTACAATGAGCAGTTCTTC.

This clonotype came up a few times. The chain combines TRBV5-1 with TRBJ2-5; a possible D gene is TRBD2 (6 bases). Between the trimmed V and J ends, which lost 0 bases and 1 base, there was a span of 13 bases. Germline V gene sequence: CDR1 SGHRS, CDR2 YFSETQ. The CDR3 length is 16 residues. The CDR3 reads CASSLAEAGIQETQYF. CDR3 nucleotides: TGCGCCAGCAGCTTGGCAGAGGCGGGAATCCAAGAGACCCAGTACTTC.